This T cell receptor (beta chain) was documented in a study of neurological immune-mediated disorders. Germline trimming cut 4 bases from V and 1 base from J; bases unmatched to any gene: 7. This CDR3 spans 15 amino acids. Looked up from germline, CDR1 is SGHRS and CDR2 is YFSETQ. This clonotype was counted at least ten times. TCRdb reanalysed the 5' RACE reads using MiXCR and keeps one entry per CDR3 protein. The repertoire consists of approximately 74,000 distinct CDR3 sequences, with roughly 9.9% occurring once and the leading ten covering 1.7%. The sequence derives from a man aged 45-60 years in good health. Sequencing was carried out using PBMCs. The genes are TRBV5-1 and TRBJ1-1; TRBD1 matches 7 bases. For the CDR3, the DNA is TGCGCCAGCAGCCGAGGCAGGGGGGCGAACACTGAAGCTTTCTTT. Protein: CASSRGRGANTEAFF.